The clone carrying this TCR beta chain turned up a few times. Its antigen remains unidentified. Full-length variable regions came from constant-region reverse primers plus semi-nested Nested Universal Primer A PCR. Each CDR3 protein is one row after TCRdb ran MiXCR on the 5' RACE reads. This table has some 60,000 distinct CDR3 sequences, roughly 30% appearing once. The CDR3 contains 11 residues. The V and J ends lost 4 bases and 6 bases respectively, with 6 bases between them. CD25-based Treg depletion was applied to purified naive CD4+ T cells. Study-level findings and limits: Greatest tumor Treg TCR overlap was with tumor naive CD4+ cells. The larger cohort examined one V-J beta rearrangement, not whole repertoires.

The rearrangement links TRBV12-3 or TRBV12-4 to TRBJ1-2; D unresolved. The sequence derives from a female donor with breast cancer. Sequencing was done on a sample of tumor-infiltrating naive CD4+ T cells sorted from the breast tumor. Subset given: naive CD4+ T cells, CD4+CD45RA+CD25-. The CDR3 nucleotides are TGTGCCAGCAGTTATGGGGATGGCTACACCTTC. It codes for CASSYGDGYTF.